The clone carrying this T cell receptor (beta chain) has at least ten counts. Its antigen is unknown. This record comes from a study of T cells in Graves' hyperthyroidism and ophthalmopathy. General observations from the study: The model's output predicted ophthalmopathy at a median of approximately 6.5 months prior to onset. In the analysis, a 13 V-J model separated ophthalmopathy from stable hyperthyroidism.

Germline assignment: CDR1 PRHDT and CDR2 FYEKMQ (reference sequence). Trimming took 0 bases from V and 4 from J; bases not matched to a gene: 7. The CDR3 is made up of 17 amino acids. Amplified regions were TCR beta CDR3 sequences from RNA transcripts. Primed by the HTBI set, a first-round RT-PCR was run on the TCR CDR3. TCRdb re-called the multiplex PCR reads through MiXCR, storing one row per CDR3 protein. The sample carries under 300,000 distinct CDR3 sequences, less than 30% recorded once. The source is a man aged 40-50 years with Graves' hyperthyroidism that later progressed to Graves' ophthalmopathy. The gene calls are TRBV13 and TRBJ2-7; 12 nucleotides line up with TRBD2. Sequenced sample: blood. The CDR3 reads CASSLGRLAGVGYEQYF. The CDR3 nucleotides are TGTGCCAGCAGCTTAGGGCGACTAGCGGGAGTCGGGTACGAGCAGTACTTC. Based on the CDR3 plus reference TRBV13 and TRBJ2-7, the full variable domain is AAGVIQSPRHLIKEKRETATLKCYPIPRHDTVYWYQQGPGQDPQFLISFYEKMQSDKGSIPDRFSAQQFSDYHSELNMSSLELGDSALYFCASSLGRLAGVGYEQYFGPGTRLTVT.